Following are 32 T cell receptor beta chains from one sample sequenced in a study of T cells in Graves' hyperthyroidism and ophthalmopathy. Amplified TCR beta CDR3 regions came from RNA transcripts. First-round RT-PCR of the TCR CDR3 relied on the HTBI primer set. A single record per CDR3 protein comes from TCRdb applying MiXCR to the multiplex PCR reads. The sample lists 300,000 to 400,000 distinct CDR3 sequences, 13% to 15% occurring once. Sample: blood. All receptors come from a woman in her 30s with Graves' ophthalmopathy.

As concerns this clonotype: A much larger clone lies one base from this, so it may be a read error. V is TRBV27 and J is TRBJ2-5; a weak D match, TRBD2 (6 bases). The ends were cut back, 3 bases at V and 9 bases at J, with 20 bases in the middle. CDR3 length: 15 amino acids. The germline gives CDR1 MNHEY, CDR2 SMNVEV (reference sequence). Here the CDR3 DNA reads TGTGCCAGCAGTTTCGCAGGCGCTAGAGGGGAGGCCCAGTACTTC. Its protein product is CASSFAGARGEAQYF.

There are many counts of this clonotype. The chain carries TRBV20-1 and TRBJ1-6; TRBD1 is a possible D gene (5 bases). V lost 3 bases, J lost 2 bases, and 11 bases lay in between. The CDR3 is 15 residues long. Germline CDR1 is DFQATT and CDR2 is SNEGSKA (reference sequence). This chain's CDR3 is CSARGGEAYNSPLHF. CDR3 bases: TGCAGTGCTAGGGGGGGGGAGGCCTATAATTCACCCCTCCACTTT.

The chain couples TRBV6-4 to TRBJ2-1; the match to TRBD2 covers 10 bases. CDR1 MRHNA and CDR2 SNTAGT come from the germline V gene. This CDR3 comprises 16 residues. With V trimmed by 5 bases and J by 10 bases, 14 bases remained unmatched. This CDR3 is CASSHFSGGRKTEQFF. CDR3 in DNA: TGTGCCAGCAGTCACTTTAGCGGGGGGCGAAAGACCGAGCAGTTCTTC.

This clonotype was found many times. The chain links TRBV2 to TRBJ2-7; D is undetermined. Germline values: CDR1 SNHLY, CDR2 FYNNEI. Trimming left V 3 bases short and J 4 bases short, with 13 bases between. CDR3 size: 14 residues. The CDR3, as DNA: TGTGCCAGCAGTGACAGGCAGGCCGAATACGAGCAGTACTTC. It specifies CASSDRQAEYEQYF.

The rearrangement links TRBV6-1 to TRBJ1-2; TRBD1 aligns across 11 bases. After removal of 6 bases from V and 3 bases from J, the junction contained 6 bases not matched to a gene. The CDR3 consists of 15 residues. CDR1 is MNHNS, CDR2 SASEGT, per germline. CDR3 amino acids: CASRDRGPSDYGYTF. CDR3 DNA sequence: TGTGCCAGCAGGGACAGGGGGCCATCTGACTATGGCTACACCTTC.

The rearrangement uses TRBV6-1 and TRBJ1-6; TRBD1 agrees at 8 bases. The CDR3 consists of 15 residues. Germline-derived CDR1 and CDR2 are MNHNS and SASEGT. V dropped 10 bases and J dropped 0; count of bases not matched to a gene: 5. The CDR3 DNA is TGTGCCACGGGGACAGGAGACTCCTATAATTCACCCCTCCACTTT. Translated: CATGTGDSYNSPLHF.

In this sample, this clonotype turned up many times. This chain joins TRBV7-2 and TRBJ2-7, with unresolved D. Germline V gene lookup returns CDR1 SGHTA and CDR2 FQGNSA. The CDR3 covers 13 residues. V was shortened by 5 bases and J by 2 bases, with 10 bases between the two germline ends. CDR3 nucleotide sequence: TGTGCCAGCAGCCCCGGCCCGACCTACGAGCAGTACTTC. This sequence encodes CASSPGPTYEQYF.

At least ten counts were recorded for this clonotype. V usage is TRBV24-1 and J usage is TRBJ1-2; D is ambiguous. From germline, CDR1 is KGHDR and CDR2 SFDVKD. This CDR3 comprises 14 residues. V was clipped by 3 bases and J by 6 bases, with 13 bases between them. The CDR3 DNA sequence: TGTGCCACCAGTGATCCCCAGAGGGAGGATGGCTACACCTTC. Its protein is CATSDPQREDGYTF.

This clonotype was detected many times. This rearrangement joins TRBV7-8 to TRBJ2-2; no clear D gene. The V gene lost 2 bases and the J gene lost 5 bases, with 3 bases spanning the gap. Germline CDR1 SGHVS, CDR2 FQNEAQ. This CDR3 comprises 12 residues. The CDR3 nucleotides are TGTGCCAGCAGCTTAAGGACCGGGGAGCTGTTTTTT. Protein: CASSLRTGELFF.

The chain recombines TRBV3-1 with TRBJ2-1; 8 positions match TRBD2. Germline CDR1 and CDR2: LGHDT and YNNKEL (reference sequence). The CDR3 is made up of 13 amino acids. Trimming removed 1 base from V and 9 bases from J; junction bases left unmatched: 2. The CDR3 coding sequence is TGTGCCAGCAGCCAAGTCCGGGAGGGTGAGCAGTTCTTC. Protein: CASSQVREGEQFF.

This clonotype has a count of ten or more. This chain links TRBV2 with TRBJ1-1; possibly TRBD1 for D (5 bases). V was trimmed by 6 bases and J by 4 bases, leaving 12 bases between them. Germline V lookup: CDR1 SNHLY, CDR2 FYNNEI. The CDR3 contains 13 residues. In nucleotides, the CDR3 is TGTGCCAGCAGCCCTCAGGGAGGCACTGAAGCTTTCTTT. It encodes CASSPQGGTEAFF.

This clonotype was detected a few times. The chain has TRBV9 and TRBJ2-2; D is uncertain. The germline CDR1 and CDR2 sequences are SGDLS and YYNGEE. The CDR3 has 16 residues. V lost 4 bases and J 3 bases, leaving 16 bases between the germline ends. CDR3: CASSLNPYGDTGELFF. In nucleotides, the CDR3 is TGTGCCAGCAGCCTAAATCCCTACGGAGACACCGGGGAGCTGTTTTTT.

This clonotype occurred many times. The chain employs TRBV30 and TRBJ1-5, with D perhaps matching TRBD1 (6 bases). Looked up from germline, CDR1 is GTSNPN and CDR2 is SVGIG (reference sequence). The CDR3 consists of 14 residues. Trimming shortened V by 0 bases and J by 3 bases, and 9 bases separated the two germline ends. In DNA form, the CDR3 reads TGTGCCTGGAGTGTTGGGGGGGCCAATCAGCCCCAGCATTTT. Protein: CAWSVGGANQPQHF.

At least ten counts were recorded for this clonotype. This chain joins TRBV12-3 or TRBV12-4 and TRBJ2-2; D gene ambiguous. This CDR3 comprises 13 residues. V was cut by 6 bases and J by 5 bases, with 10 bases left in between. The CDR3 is CASSTTETGELFF. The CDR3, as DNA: TGTGCCAGCAGCACGACTGAAACCGGGGAGCTGTTTTTT.

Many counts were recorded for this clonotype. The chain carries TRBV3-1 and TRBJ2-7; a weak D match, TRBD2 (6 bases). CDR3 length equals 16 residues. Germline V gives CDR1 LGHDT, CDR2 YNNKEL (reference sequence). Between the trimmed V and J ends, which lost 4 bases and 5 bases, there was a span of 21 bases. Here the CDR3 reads CASSPTAAEGPHEQYF. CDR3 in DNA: TGTGCCAGCAGCCCTACCGCGGCGGAGGGGCCCCACGAGCAGTACTTC.

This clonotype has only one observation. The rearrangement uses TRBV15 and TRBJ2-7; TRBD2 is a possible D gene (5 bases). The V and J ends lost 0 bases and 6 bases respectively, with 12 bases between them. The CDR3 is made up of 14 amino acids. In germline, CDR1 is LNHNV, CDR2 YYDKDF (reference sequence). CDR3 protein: CATSRDRGTVEQYF. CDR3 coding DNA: TGTGCCACCAGCAGAGATCGGGGAACTGTCGAGCAGTACTTC. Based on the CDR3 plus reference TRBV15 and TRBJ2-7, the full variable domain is DAMVIQNPRYQVTQFGKPVTLSCSQTLNHNVMYWYQQKSSQAPKLLFHYYDKDFNNEADTPDNFQSRRPNTSFCFLDIRSPGLGDTAMYLCATSRDRGTVEQYFGPGTRLTVT.

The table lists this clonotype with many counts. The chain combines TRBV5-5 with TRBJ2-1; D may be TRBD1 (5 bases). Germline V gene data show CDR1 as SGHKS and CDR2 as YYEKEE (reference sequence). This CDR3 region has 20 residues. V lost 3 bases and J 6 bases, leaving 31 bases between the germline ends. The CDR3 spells CASSSTLTPQYRGSINEQFF. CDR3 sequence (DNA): TGTGCCAGCAGCTCGACCTTGACCCCCCAGTATAGGGGCTCCATCAATGAGCAGTTCTTC.

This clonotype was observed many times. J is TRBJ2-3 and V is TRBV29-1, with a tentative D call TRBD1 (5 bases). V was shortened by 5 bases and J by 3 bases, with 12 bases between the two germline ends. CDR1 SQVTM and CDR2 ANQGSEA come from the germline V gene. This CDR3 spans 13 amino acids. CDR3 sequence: CSVTTDRTDTQYF. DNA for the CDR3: TGCAGCGTTACTACCGACAGAACAGATACGCAGTATTTT.

CDR3 amino acids: CASSQDWDRGWSYGYTF. The CDR3 DNA sequence: TGCGCCAGCAGCCAAGATTGGGACAGGGGTTGGAGCTATGGCTACACCTTC. The J gene is TRBJ1-2, the V gene TRBV4-1; 10 bases align to TRBD1. CDR1 is MGHRA and CDR2 is YSYEKL in the germline V gene. The length of the CDR3 is 17 residues. The ends lost 0 bases at V and 4 bases at J; junction bases unmatched: 8.

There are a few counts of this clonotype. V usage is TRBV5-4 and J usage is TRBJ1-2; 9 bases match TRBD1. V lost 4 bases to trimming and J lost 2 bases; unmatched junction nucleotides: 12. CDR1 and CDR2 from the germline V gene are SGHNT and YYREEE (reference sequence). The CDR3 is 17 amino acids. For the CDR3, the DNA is TGTGCCAGCAGCCCCGGACAGGGGAGGACTCTCAACTATGGCTACACCTTC. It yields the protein CASSPGQGRTLNYGYTF.

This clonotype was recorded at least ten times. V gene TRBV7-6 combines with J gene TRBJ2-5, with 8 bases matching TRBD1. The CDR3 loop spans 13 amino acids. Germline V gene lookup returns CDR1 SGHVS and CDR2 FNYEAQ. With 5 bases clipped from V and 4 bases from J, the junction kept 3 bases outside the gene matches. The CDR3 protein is CASSQDRGETQYF. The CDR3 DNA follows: TGTGCCAGCAGCCAAGACAGGGGAGAGACCCAGTACTTC.

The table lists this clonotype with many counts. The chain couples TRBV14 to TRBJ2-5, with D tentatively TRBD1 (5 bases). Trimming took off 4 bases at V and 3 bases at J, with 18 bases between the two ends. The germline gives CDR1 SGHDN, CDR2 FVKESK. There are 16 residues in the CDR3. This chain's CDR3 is CASSPGLRGWEETQYF. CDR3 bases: TGTGCCAGCAGCCCCGGGTTAAGGGGCTGGGAAGAGACCCAGTACTTC.

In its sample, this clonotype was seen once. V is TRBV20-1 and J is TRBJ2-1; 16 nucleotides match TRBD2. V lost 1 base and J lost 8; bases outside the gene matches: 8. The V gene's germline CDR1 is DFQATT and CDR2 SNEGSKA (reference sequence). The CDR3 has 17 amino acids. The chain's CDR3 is CSARGSGTSGGGYEQFF. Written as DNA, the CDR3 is TGCAGTGCTAGAGGCTCCGGGACTAGCGGGGGGGGGTATGAGCAGTTCTTC.

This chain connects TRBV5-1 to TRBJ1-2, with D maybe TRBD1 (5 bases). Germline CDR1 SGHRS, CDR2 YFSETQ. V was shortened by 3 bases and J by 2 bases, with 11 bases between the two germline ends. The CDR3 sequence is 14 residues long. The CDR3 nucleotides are TGCGCCAGCAGCTCTGGGACCACCAACTATGGCTACACCTTC. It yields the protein CASSSGTTNYGYTF.

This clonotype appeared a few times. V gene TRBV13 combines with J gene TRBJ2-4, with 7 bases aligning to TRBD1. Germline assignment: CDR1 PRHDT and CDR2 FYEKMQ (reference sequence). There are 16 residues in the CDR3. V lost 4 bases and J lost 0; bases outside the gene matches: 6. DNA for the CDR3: TGTGCCAGCAGCTCACAGGGGCTTCTAGCCAAAAACATTCAGTACTTC. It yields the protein CASSSQGLLAKNIQYF.

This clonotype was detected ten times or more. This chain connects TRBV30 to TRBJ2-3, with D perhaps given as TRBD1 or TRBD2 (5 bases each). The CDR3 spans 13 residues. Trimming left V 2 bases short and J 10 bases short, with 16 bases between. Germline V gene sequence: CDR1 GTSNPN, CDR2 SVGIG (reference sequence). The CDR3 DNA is TGTGCCTGGAGTCCATGGGACCAACCTCCGCAGTATTTT. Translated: CAWSPWDQPPQYF.

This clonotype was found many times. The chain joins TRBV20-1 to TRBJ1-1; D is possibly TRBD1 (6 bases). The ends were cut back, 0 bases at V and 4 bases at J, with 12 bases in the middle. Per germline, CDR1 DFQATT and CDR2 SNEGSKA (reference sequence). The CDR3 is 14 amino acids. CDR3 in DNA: TGCAGTGCTAGAGAACAGGGTGGATCCACTGAAGCTTTCTTT. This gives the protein CSAREQGGSTEAFF.

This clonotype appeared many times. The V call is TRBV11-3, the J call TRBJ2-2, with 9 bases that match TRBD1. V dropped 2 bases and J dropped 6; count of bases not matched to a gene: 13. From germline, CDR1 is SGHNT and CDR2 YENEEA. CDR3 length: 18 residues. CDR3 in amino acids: CASSLYNFRTGVSGELFF. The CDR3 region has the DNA TGTGCCAGCAGCTTATATAACTTCCGGACAGGGGTTTCCGGGGAGCTGTTTTTT.

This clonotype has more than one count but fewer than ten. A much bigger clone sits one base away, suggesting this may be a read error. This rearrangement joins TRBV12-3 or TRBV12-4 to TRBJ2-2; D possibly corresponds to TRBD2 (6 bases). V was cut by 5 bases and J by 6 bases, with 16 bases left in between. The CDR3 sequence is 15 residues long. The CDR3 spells CASSPLARGAGELFF. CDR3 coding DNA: TGTGCCAGCAGTCCCCTAGCGCGGGGAGCCGGGGAGCTGTTTTTT.

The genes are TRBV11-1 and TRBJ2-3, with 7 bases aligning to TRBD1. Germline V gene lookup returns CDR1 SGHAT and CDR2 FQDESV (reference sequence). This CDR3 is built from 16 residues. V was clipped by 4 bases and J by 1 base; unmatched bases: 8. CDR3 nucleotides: TGTGCCAGCAGCTACACCCCGGGACAGCGCACAGATACGCAGTATTTT. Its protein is CASSYTPGQRTDTQYF.

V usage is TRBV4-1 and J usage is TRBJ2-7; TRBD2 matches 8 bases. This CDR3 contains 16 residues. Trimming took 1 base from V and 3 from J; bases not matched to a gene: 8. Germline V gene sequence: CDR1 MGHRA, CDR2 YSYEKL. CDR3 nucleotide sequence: TGCGCCAGCAGCCAAGTTGCGGGGGGCACCAACTACGAGCAGTACTTC. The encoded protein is CASSQVAGGTNYEQYF.

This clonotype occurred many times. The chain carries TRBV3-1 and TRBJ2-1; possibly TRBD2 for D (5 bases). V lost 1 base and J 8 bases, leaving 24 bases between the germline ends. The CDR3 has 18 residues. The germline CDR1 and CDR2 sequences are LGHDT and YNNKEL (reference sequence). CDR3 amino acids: CASSQVSAEALMIYEQFF. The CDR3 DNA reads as TGTGCCAGCAGCCAAGTCTCAGCGGAGGCCCTCATGATTTATGAGCAGTTCTTC.